This TCR beta chain was retrieved from a study of early T cells in non-severe SARS-CoV-2 infection. Study at large: The chains were unpaired, and the sequenced material was bulk RNA from unsorted whole blood. Study results and limitations: The study's VDJdb matching favored anti-spike CD8 responses and missed private and CD4 specificities.

This clonotype was seen only a few times. Its antigen is not identified. The TCR library protocol attached unique molecular identifiers to the individual cDNA molecules. TCRdb re-called the 5' RACE reads with MiXCR, one entry per CDR3 protein. The data contain around 50,000 distinct CDR3 sequences, roughly 12% of them singletons. Trimming pared 8 bases from V and 2 bases from J, leaving 7 bases between. This CDR3 comprises 11 residues. Germline V CDR1 and CDR2: SQVTM, ANQGSEA. The source material was whole blood. The receptor was isolated from an adult who was a healthcare worker with PCR-confirmed SARS-CoV-2 infection or an uninfected control (not recorded which). This chain connects TRBV29-1 to TRBJ2-1; D possibly matches TRBD1 or TRBD2 (5 bases each). As DNA, the CDR3 is TGCAGCACGGGACCCTACAATGAGCAGTTCTTC. Translation gives CSTGPYNEQFF.